The sequence of this T cell receptor beta chain was determined in a study of blood T cell repertoires in COVID-19. Overall study context: The United States, Italy and Spain provided the acute and convalescent COVID-19 samples.

Participants were aged about 18 to 100 years from approximately 24 US areas. With 4 bases removed from V and 3 bases from J, the gap between germline ends came to 12 bases. The germline V gene has CDR1 SQVTM and CDR2 ANQGSEA. The CDR3 totals 13 residues. TCRdb's table, derived via immunoSEQ multiplex PCR, lists solely in-frame clones and lacks some. The sample consists of about 160,000 clones, around 82% of them appearing once. The chain is built from TRBV29-1 and TRBJ1-1, with D tentatively TRBD1 (5 bases). The sequencing input was PBMCs or T cells enriched from blood (not recorded which). The sequence derives from a man aged 60 to 75 who had recovered from COVID-19. The DNA for the CDR3 is TGCAGCGTTGGGGGGGGTAGCTACACTGAAGCTTTCTTT. Protein sequence: CSVGGGSYTEAFF.